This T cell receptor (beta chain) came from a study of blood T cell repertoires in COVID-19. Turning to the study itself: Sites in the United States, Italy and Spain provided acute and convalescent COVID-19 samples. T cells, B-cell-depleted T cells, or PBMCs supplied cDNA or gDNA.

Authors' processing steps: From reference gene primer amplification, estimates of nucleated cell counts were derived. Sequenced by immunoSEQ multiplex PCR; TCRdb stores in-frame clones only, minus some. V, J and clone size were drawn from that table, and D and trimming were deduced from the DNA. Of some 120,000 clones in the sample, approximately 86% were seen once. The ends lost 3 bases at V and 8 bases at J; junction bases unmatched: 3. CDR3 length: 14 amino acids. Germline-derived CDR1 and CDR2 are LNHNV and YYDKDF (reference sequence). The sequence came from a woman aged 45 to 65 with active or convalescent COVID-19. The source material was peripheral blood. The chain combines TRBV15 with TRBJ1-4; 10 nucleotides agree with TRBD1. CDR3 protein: CATSRGQGNEKLFF. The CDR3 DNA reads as TGTGCCACCAGCAGGGGACAGGGGAACGAAAAACTGTTTTTT.